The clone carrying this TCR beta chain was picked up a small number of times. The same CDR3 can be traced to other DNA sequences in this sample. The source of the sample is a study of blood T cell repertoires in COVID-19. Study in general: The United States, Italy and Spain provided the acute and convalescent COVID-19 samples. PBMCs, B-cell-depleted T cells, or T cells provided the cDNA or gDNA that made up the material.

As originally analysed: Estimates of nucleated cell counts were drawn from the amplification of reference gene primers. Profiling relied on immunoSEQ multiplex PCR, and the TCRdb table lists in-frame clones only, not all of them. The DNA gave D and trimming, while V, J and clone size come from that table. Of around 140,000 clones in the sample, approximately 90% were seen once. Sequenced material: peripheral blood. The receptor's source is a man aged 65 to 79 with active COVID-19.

This chain's CDR3 is CSVVGQGGEQYF. The DNA for the CDR3 is TGCAGCGTTGTGGGACAGGGGGGTGAGCAGTACTTC. This chain joins TRBV29-1 and TRBJ2-7; the match to TRBD1 covers 11 bases. CDR3 size: 12 residues. Germline values: CDR1 SQVTM, CDR2 ANQGSEA. Trimming removed 4 bases from V and 7 bases from J; junction bases left unmatched: 3.